This T cell receptor (beta chain) comes out of a study of cytomegalovirus exposure and HLA in healthy donors. 60 Vbeta and 13 Jbeta primers were used in PCR. TCRdb's copy holds only in-frame clones and misses some; the assay was immunoSEQ multiplex PCR. The sample lists 200,000 to 250,000 clones, 60% to 80% occurring once. This CDR3 is built from 15 residues. CDR1 is SNHLY, CDR2 FYNNEI, per germline. V was pared by 7 bases and J by 7 bases, with 17 bases between. The receptor comes from a woman aged 25-40 years in good health and CMV-seronegative. The V gene is TRBV2, the J gene TRBJ1-6; tentatively, D is TRBD1 (5 bases). The source material was PBMCs. The CDR3, as DNA: TGTGCCAGCATGTCAGGGCGAGGCGCGAATTCACCCCTCCACTTT. Its translation: CASMSGRGANSPLHF.